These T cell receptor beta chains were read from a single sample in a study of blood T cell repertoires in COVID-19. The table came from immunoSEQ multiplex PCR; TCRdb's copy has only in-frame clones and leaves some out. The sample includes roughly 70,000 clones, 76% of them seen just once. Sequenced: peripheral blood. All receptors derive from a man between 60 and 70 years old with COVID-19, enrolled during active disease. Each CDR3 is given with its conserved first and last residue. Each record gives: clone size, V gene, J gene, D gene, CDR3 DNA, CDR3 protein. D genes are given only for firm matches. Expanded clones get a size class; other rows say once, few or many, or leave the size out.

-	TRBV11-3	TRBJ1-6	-	TGTGCCAGCAGCTCTCCGGGGGAGGCGAATTCACCCCTCCACTTT	CASSSPGEANSPLHF
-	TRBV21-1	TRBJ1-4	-	TGTGCCAGCAGCAAAGATAGAGGGCGAGATAATGAAAAACTGTTTTTT	CASSKDRGRDNEKLFF
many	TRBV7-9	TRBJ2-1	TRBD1	TGTGCCAGCAGCCCCGATCCTGGACAGGGTGGGCACAATGAGCAGTTCTTC	CASSPDPGQGGHNEQFF
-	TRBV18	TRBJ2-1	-	TGTGCCAGCTCTTCCCGGGAAAGAGGGGAGGCTGAGCAGTTCTTC	CASSSRERGEAEQFF
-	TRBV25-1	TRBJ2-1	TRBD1	TGTGCCAGCAGTCCCCCCGGGACAGGGGGCGGCCGCCTACAGTTCTTC	CASSPPGTGGGRLQFF
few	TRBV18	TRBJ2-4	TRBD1	TGTGCCAGCTCACCCCTGGGTTCTGGGACAGGGGAAAACATTCAGTACTTC	CASSPLGSGTGENIQYF
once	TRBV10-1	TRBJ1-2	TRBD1	TGCGCCAGCTTGACAGGGGGCTCTTTACGGGGCTACACCTTC	CASLTGGSLRGYTF
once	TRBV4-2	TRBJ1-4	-	TGTGCCAGCAGCCAAGTAGCCTACCAAAAACTGTTTTTT	CASSQVAYQKLFF
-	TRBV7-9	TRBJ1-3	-	TGTGCCAGCAGCTTTCAAGGGGATGGAAACACCATATATTTT	CASSFQGDGNTIYF
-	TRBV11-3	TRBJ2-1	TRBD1	TGTGCCAGCAGCCCTAGGAGGACAGGGAAGAATGAGCAGTTCTTC	CASSPRRTGKNEQFF
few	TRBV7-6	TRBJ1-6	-	TGTGCCAGCAGCCTCAACCCTCCGGTGGGGGAGGTGAATTCACCCCTCCACTTT	CASSLNPPVGEVNSPLHF
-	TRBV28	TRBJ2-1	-	TGTGCCAGCAGTCCCCCCAGCGGAAACTACAATGAGCAGTTCTTC	CASSPPSGNYNEQFF
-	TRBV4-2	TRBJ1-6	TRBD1	TGTGCCAGCAGCCACCGACAGGGGCAGGATTCACCCCTCCACTTT	CASSHRQGQDSPLHF
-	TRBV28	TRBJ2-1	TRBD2	TGTGCCAGCAGTCCTAGGGGACTAGCGCTAAATGAGCAGTTCTTC	CASSPRGLALNEQFF
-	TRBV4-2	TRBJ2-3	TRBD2	TGTGCCAGCAGCCGAAGACTAGCGGGGGGGCCCCCAGATACGCAGTATTTT	CASSRRLAGGPPDTQYF